These 11 T cell receptor beta chains share one sample of origin, sequenced in a study of blood T cell repertoires in COVID-19. TCRdb's table, derived via immunoSEQ multiplex PCR, lists solely in-frame clones and lacks some. The data hold about 110,000 clones, with 70% to 85% observed a single time. The sequencing sample was made of peripheral blood. The receptors stem from a woman in her thirties or forties with acute or convalescent COVID-19.

The V gene is TRBV7-3, the J gene TRBJ2-2; 8 bases line up with TRBD2. The junction had 2 bases not matched to a gene; V was cut back by 3 bases and J by 5 bases. The CDR3 spans 14 residues. Per germline, CDR1 SGHTA and CDR2 FQGTGA. In nucleotides, the CDR3 is TGTGCCAGCAGCTTCGGGGGGGCGACCGGGGAGCTGTTTTTT. Protein: CASSFGGATGELFF.

The V gene is TRBV5-6, the J gene TRBJ2-7, with 12 nucleotides matching TRBD2. V was clipped by 5 bases and J by 2 bases; unmatched bases: 5. From germline, CDR1 is SGHDT and CDR2 YYEEEE. CDR3 length equals 15 residues. This CDR3 is CASRSLAGGPYEQYF. The CDR3 nucleotides read TGTGCCAGCAGGTCTCTAGCGGGGGGGCCCTACGAGCAGTACTTC.

The chain carries TRBV20-1 and TRBJ1-2; D might be TRBD1 (5 bases). This CDR3 has 11 residues. Germline CDR1 DFQATT, CDR2 SNEGSKA (reference sequence). Written as DNA, the CDR3 is TGCAGCCCTCTATCAGGGCAGGGCTACACCTTC. Protein product: CSPLSGQGYTF.

V usage is TRBV28 and J usage is TRBJ1-1; D is unclear. V was shortened by 2 bases and J by 1 base, with 8 bases between the two germline ends. Germline V gene lookup returns CDR1 MDHEN and CDR2 SYDVKM. The CDR3 covers 14 residues. The CDR3 protein is CASSLIDGNTEAFF. CDR3 sequence (DNA): TGTGCCAGCAGTTTAATAGATGGGAACACTGAAGCTTTCTTT. The entire variable domain, with the rest obtained from reference TRBV28 and TRBJ1-1, is as follows: DVKVTQSSRYLVKRTGEKVFLECVQDMDHENMFWYRQDPGLGLRLIYFSYDVKMKEKGDIPEGYSVSREKKERFSLILESASTNQTSMYLCASSLIDGNTEAFFGQGTRLTVV.

V and J are TRBV5-1 and TRBJ2-5; D remains ambiguous. Trimming left V 5 bases short and J 2 bases short, with 7 bases between. The CDR3 is 12 amino acids. Looked up from germline, CDR1 is SGHRS and CDR2 is YFSETQ. The CDR3: CASRVEQETQYF. For the CDR3, the DNA is TGCGCCAGCAGGGTGGAGCAAGAGACCCAGTACTTC.

The J gene is TRBJ1-1, the V gene TRBV3-1 (or the pseudogene TRBV3-2); perhaps TRBD1 as D (6 bases). This CDR3 spans 13 amino acids. Trimming stripped 5 bases from V and 4 bases from J, with 11 bases between. The germline gives CDR1 LGHDT, CDR2 YNNKEL (reference sequence). The CDR3 DNA reads TGTGCCAGCAGCTCCGTGGACAGCACTGAAGCTTTCTTT. This encodes CASSSVDSTEAFF.

A single count supports this clone. The chain joins TRBV9 to TRBJ1-1; 7 nucleotides line up with TRBD1. There are 13 residues in the CDR3. V shed 3 bases and J 1 base; nucleotides not matched to a gene: 0. Germline values: CDR1 SGDLS, CDR2 YYNGEE. The chain's CDR3 is CASSGDRNTEAFF. In nucleotides, the CDR3 is TGTGCCAGCAGCGGGGACAGGAACACTGAAGCTTTCTTT. Full variable domain (missing parts from reference TRBV9 and TRBJ1-1): DSGVTQTPKHLITATGQRVTLRCSPRSGDLSVYWYQQSLDQGLQFLIQYYNGEERAKGNILERFSAQQFPDLHSELNLSSLELGDSALYFCASSGDRNTEAFFGQGTRLTVV.

This clone was seen a single time. This chain uses TRBV27 with TRBJ2-1; 8 bases fit TRBD2. Looked up from germline, CDR1 is MNHEY and CDR2 is SMNVEV (reference sequence). The V segment lost 6 bases and the J segment 6 bases; nucleotides outside the gene matches: 19. The CDR3 is made up of 18 amino acids. CDR3 sequence: CASSRISGGGPLVNEQFF. CDR3 DNA: TGTGCCAGCAGCCGAATTAGTGGCGGGGGGCCCTTAGTCAATGAGCAGTTCTTC.

The chain links TRBV18 to TRBJ2-7, with TRBD1 matching 11 bases. The CDR3 spans 16 residues. Trimming cost V 3 bases and J 3 bases; bases outside gene matches: 7. The germline gives CDR1 KGHSH, CDR2 LQKENI. The CDR3 nucleotides read TGTGCCAGCTCACCGGGACAGGGGGACGGGATCTACGAGCAGTACTTC. It is translated as CASSPGQGDGIYEQYF.

This clone was detected many times. The rearrangement joins TRBV9 to TRBJ1-5, with D possibly being TRBD1 (5 bases). Trimming took off 0 bases at V and 10 bases at J, with 8 bases between the two ends. There are 12 residues in the CDR3. Germline V gene data show CDR1 as SGDLS and CDR2 as YYNGEE. The CDR3 DNA reads as TGTGCCAGCAGCGTAGGGGGCGGCCCCCAGCATTTT. Translation gives CASSVGGGPQHF.

A few counts support this clone. The J gene is TRBJ2-1, the V gene TRBV5-1; 12 positions agree with TRBD2. After removal of 3 bases from V and 8 bases from J, the junction contained 6 bases not matched to a gene. In germline, CDR1 is SGHRS, CDR2 YFSETQ. CDR3 length: 15 amino acids. The CDR3 loop is CASSSTSGGLDEQFF. The CDR3 coding sequence is TGCGCCAGCAGCTCTACTAGCGGGGGGTTGGATGAGCAGTTCTTC.